The clone carrying this TCR beta chain was picked up a small number of times. This entry is derived from a study of blood T cell repertoires in COVID-19. On the study more broadly: The origin of the acute and convalescent COVID-19 samples was the United States, Italy and Spain. Sources were T cells, B-cell-depleted T cells, or PBMCs; the material itself was cDNA or gDNA.

Per the study methods: The authors estimated nucleated cell counts from reference gene primer amplification. Assay: immunoSEQ multiplex PCR; the TCRdb copy retains only in-frame clones and omits some. V and J calls and clone size are copied from that table; D and trimming were computed from the DNA. The sample shows some 95,000 clones, 70% to 80% of them seen only once. Germline assignment: CDR1 MDHEN and CDR2 SYDVKM. V gave up 5 bases and J gave up 11 bases; unmatched junction bases: 8. This CDR3 spans 13 amino acids. The source is a man in his 70s with acute or convalescent COVID-19. The chain combines TRBV28 with TRBJ2-3, with 9 bases fitting TRBD2. Sequenced input: peripheral blood. CDR3 nucleotides: TGTGCCAGCAGTCCACACGGGACTAGCCAGCAGTATTTT. Residues: CASSPHGTSQQYF.